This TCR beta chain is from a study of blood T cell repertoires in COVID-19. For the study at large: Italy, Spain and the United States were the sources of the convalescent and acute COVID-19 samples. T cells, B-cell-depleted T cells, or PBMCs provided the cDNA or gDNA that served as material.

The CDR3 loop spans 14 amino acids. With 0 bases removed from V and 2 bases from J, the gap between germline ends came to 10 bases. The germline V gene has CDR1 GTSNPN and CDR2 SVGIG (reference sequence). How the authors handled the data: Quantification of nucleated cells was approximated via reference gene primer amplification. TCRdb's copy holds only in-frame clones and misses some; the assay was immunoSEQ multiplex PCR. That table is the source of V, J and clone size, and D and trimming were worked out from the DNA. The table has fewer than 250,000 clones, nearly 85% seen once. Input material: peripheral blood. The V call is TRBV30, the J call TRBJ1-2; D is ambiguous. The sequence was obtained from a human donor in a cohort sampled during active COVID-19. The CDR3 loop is CAWSVLGSNYGYTF. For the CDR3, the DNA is TGTGCCTGGAGTGTTTTGGGCTCCAACTATGGCTACACCTTC.